This TCR beta chain is from a study of T cell responses to AZD1222 COVID-19 vaccine. In regard to this clone: Antigen unknown.

The repertoire was sequenced with immunoSEQ multiplex PCR; TCRdb's copy has only in-frame clones and lacks some. Here the sample spans 100,000 to 120,000 clones, 88% being singletons. V was cut by 10 bases and J by 0 bases, with 15 bases left in between. The CDR3 has 14 amino acids. Germline V gene data show CDR1 as ENHRY and CDR2 as SYGVKD. Pooled together were second doses at about 4 or about 12 weeks. Whole-study results and caveats: The reported proportion of spike-specific TCRs targeting unmutated variant regions was nearly half. A mostly white British donor set with more females was recruited, and clonal diversity was possibly underestimated. Vaccine-associated CD4 TCRs ranged over spike, dominating at 160-218 and 743-854.

Here the sequenced sample was peripheral blood, taken 28 days after the second AZD1222 dose. This clonotype was sampled from an adult who received the AZD1222 COVID-19 vaccine. The chain employs TRBV10-3 and TRBJ1-1; weak D call: TRBD1 (6 bases). The CDR3 sequence is CATRQAALNTEAFF. The CDR3 nucleotides are TGTGCCACTAGACAGGCTGCGTTGAACACTGAAGCTTTCTTT.